This is a list of T cell receptor beta chains from one sample in a study of blood T cell repertoires in COVID-19. Method: immunoSEQ multiplex PCR; TCRdb's copy keeps in-frame clones and lacks some. The table includes around 190,000 clones, about 80% detected once. Input material: peripheral blood. All receptors come from a man in his sixties with acute or convalescent COVID-19. The CDR3 runs from the conserved cysteine through the conserved F or W. D genes are given only for firm matches. A clone size is listed for some rows: how often the clone was seen (once, few, many), or a class if it is expanded.

d_call j_call v_call clone_size cdr3_aa cdr3_nt
TRBD2 TRBJ2-7 TRBV7-2 NA CASSLAAGAYNEQYF TGTGCCAGCAGCTTAGCGGCGGGAGCTTACAACGAGCAGTACTTC
NA TRBJ2-7 TRBV7-9 NA CASSLTPRTVEQYF TGTGCCAGCAGCTTAACCCCTCGGACAGTCGAGCAGTACTTC
NA TRBJ2-5 TRBV5-6 NA CASSLGRETQYF TGTGCCAGCAGCTTGGGGAGGGAGACCCAGTACTTC
NA TRBJ2-3 TRBV7-8 once CASSLDGADTQYF TGTGCCAGCAGCTTAGACGGGGCAGATACGCAGTATTTT
NA TRBJ2-7 TRBV4-1 NA CASSQEVAARRYEQYF TGCGCCAGCAGCCAAGAAGTGGCAGCGAGGCGGTACGAGCAGTACTTC
NA TRBJ2-1 TRBV5-1 NA CASSLVSSGYNEQFF TGCGCCAGCAGCTTGGTTTCTAGTGGCTACAATGAGCAGTTCTTC
NA TRBJ1-4 TRBV19 NA CASSIVPATNEKLFF TGTGCCAGTAGTATAGTTCCGGCAACTAATGAAAAACTGTTTTTT
NA TRBJ2-7 TRBV9 NA CASSVHSENNYYEQYF TGTGCCAGCAGCGTCCACTCGGAGAACAACTACTACGAGCAGTACTTC
NA TRBJ1-5 TRBV19 NA CASKIIEGGHPQHF TGTGCCAGTAAAATCATCGAGGGCGGCCACCCCCAGCATTTT
NA TRBJ2-1 TRBV12-5 NA CASGPASLSSYNEQFF TGTGCTAGTGGTCCCGCGTCTCTGAGCTCCTACAATGAGCAGTTCTTC
NA TRBJ1-4 TRBV5-4 NA CASSPGGGLSTNEKLFF TGTGCCAGCAGCCCGGGGGGGGGACTTTCAACTAATGAAAAACTGTTTTTT
NA TRBJ2-3 TRBV5-1 NA CASSLSHLARVGTDTQYF TGCGCCAGCAGCTTGTCTCATCTGGCCAGGGTGGGCACGGATACGCAGTATTTT
TRBD1 TRBJ2-1 TRBV24-1 NA CATSTYRGLRNEQFF TGTGCCACCAGTACCTACAGGGGCTTACGCAATGAGCAGTTCTTC
NA TRBJ1-3 TRBV4-3 NA CASSQVRGSGNTIYF TGCGCCAGCAGCCAAGTGCGCGGCTCTGGAAACACCATATATTTT
TRBD1 TRBJ2-6 TRBV12-5 NA CASGPSPGTGATGANVLTF TGTGCTAGTGGTCCCAGCCCCGGGACAGGGGCTACTGGGGCCAACGTCCTGACTTTC
NA TRBJ1-1 TRBV19 NA CASRARGGRLMNTEAFF TGTGCCAGTAGGGCGAGGGGGGGAAGGCTAATGAACACTGAAGCTTTCTTT
NA TRBJ1-1 TRBV6-2/TRBV6-3 NA CASSRLEVTEAFF TGTGCCAGCAGCCGCCTGGAGGTCACTGAAGCTTTCTTT
TRBD1 TRBJ2-7 TRBV28 NA CASDGQGRSYEQYF TGTGCCAGCGACGGACAGGGCCGCTCCTACGAGCAGTACTTC
NA TRBJ2-1 TRBV7-3 NA CASSLMGQDEQFF TGTGCCAGCAGCCTAATGGGGCAGGATGAGCAGTTCTTC
NA TRBJ1-3 TRBV4-3 NA CASSQDSFLSGNTIYF TGCGCCAGCAGCCAAGATTCATTCCTTAGCGGAAACACCATATATTTT
NA TRBJ1-1 TRBV23-1 NA CASSRKQGDTEAFF TGCGCCAGCAGTCGCAAACAGGGTGACACTGAAGCTTTCTTT
NA TRBJ1-1 TRBV15 NA CATSRAQGDTEAFF TGTGCCACCAGCAGAGCACAGGGTGACACTGAAGCTTTCTTT
TRBD2 TRBJ2-1 TRBV28 NA CASSFLTEGLAGDEQFF TGTGCCAGCAGTTTTCTCACTGAGGGACTAGCGGGAGATGAGCAGTTCTTC